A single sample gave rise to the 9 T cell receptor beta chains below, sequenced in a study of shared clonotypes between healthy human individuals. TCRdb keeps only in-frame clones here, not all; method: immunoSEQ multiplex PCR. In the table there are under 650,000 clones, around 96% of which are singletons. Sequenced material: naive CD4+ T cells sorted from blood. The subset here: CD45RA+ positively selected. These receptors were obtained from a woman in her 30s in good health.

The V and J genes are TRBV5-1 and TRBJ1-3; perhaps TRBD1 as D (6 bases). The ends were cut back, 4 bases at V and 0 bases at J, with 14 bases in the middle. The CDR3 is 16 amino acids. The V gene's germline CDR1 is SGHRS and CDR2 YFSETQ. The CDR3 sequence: CASSPQTGSSGNTIYF. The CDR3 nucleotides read TGCGCCAGCAGCCCCCAGACAGGATCCTCTGGAAACACCATATATTTT.

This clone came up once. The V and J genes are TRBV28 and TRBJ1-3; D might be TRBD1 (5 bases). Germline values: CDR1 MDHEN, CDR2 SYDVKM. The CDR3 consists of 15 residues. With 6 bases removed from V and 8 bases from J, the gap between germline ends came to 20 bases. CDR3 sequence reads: CASSWGVPDTYTIYF. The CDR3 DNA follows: TGTGCCAGCAGCTGGGGCGTGCCAGACACCTACACCATATATTTT.

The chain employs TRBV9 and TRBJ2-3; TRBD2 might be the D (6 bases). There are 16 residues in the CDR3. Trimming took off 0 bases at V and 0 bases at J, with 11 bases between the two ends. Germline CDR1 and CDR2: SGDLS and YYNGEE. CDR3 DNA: TGTGCCAGCAGCGTAGGAGCGGGTGACAGCACAGATACGCAGTATTTT. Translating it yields CASSVGAGDSTDTQYF.

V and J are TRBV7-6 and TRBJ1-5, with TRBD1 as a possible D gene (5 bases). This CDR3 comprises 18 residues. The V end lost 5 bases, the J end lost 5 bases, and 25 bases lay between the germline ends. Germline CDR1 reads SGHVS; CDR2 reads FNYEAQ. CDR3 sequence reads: CASSRLPFSGSIYQPQHF. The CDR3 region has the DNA TGTGCCAGCAGCCGATTACCGTTCTCAGGGTCCATTTATCAGCCCCAGCATTTT.

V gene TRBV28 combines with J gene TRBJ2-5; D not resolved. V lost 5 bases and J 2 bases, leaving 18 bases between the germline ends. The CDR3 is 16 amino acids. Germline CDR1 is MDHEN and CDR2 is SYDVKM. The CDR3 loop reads CASSPSTPRLQETQYF. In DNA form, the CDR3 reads TGTGCCAGCAGTCCTTCTACTCCGCGATTACAAGAGACCCAGTACTTC.

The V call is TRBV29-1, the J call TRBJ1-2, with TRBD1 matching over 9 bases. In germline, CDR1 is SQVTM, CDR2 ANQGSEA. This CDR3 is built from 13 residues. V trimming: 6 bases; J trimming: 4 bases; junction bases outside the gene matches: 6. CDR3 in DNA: TGCAGCGTGGACCCGGGACAGGGCTATGGCTACACCTTC. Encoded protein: CSVDPGQGYGYTF.

CDR3 coding DNA: TGTGCCAGCATCTCTACAGGGAAGGGCACTGAAGCTTTCTTT. Residues: CASISTGKGTEAFF. The chain joins TRBV6-5 to TRBJ1-1; maybe TRBD1 (6 bases). With 7 bases removed from V and 4 bases from J, the gap between germline ends came to 16 bases. The germline V gene has CDR1 MNHEY and CDR2 SVGAGI. The length of the CDR3 is 14 residues.

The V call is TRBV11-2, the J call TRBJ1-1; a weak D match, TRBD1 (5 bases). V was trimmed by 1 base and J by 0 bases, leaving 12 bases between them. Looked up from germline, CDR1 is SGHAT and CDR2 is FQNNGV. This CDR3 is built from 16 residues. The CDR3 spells CASSLGRQSLNTEAFF. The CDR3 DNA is TGTGCCAGCAGCTTAGGTAGACAGAGTTTGAACACTGAAGCTTTCTTT.

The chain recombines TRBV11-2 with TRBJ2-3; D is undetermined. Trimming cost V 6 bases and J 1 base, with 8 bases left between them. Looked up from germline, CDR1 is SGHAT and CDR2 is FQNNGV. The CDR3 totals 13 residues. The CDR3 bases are TGTGCCAGCAGACCTACAGGCACAGATACGCAGTATTTT. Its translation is CASRPTGTDTQYF.